This T cell receptor beta chain was documented in a study of T-cell reconstitution after alpha-beta-depleted transplantation in children. TCRbeta library construction was performed incorporating unique molecular identifiers. TCRdb ran MiXCR on the PCR reads and lists one entry per CDR3 protein. The sample contains roughly 350,000 distinct CDR3 sequences, approximately 10% of which appear only once. CDR1 SGHTA and CDR2 FQGNSA come from the germline V gene. The CDR3 covers 15 residues. Trimming pared 1 base from V and 3 bases from J, leaving 12 bases between. The chain links TRBV7-2 to TRBJ2-5, with TRBD1 as a possible D gene (5 bases). The TCR comes from a human donor who donated a stem cell graft to a child with acute lymphoblastic leukemia. The sequenced sample was PBMCs from the stem cell graft donor, obtained from the stem cell graft. The CDR3 DNA is TGTGCCAGCAGCTTAGAACAGGCACCCGAAGAGACCCAGTACTTC. The encoded protein is CASSLEQAPEETQYF.